This TCR beta chain was sequenced for a study of blood T cell repertoires in COVID-19. Background on the study: Acute and convalescent COVID-19 samples came from the United States, Italy and Spain. Sample material is recorded as cDNA or gDNA derived from T cells, B-cell-depleted T cells, or PBMCs.

The assay was immunoSEQ multiplex PCR, and TCRdb's table has in-frame clones only and misses some. Of fewer than 400,000 clones in the sample, under 90% were seen once. Trimming cost V 8 bases and J 3 bases; bases outside gene matches: 19. CDR3 size: 18 residues. Germline V gene data show CDR1 as LNHDA and CDR2 as SQIVND (reference sequence). The TCR was taken from a woman in her 30s with COVID-19, enrolled during active disease. Sequenced input: peripheral blood. The chain uses TRBV19 and TRBJ2-5, with 9 bases identical to TRBD2. CDR3 region: CASQSRASGISTEETQYF. The CDR3 nucleotides are TGTGCCAGTCAGTCGAGGGCTAGCGGGATCTCCACTGAAGAGACCCAGTACTTC. Combining the CDR3 with reference TRBV19 and TRBJ2-5 gives the whole variable domain DGGITQSPKYLFRKEGQNVTLSCEQNLNHDAMYWYRQDPGQGLRLIYYSQIVNDFQKGDIAEGYSVSREKKESFPLTVTSAQKNPTAFYLCASQSRASGISTEETQYFGPGTRLLVL.